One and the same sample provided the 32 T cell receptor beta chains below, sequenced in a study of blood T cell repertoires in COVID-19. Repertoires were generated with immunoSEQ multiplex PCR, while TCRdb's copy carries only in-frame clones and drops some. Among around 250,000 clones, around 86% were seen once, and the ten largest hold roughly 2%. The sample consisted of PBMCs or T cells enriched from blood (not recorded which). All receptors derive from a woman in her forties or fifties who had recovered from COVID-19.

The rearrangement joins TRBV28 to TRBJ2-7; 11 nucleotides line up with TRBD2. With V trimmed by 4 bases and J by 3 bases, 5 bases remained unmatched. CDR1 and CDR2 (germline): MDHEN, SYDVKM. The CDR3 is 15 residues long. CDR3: CASSSPGTSGYEQYF. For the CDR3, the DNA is TGTGCCAGCAGTTCCCCCGGGACTAGCGGCTACGAGCAGTACTTC.

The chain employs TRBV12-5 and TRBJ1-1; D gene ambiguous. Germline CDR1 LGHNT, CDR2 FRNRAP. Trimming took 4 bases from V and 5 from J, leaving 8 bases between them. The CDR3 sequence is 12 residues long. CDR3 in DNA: TGTGCTAGTGGTTCACGGTGGACTGAAGCTTTCTTT. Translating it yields CASGSRWTEAFF.

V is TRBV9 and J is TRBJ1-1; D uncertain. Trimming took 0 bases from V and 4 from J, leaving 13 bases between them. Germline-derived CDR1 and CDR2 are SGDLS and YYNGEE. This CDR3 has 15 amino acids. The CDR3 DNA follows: TGTGCCAGCAGCGTAGGAGGAGGGTCGAGCACTGAAGCTTTCTTT. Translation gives CASSVGGGSSTEAFF.

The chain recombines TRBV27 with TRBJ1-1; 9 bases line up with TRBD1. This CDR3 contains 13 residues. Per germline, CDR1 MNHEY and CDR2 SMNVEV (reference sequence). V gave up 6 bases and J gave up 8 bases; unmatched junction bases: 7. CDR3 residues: CASRRDRGGEAFF. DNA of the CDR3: TGTGCCAGCAGAAGAGACAGGGGGGGGGAAGCTTTCTTT.

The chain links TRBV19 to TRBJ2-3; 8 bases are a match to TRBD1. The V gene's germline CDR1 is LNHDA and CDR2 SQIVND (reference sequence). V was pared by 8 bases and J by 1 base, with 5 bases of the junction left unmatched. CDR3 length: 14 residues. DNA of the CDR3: TGTGCCAGTCGGACAGGGTACGGCACAGATACGCAGTATTTT. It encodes CASRTGYGTDTQYF.

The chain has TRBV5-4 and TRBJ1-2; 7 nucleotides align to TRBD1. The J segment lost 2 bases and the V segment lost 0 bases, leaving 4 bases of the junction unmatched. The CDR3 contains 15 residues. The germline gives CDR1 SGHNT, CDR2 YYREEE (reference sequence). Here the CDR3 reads CASSLVDRKNYGYTF. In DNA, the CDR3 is TGTGCCAGCAGCTTGGTGGACAGGAAAAACTATGGCTACACCTTC.

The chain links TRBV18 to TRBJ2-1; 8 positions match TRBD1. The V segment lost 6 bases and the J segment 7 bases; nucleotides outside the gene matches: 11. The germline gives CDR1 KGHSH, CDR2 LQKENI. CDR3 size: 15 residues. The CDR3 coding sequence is TGTGCCAGCTCTCCCGGACAGGGTTTTAGGAATGAGCAGTTCTTC. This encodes CASSPGQGFRNEQFF. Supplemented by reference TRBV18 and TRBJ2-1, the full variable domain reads NAGVMQNPRHLVRRRGQEARLRCSPMKGHSHVYWYRQLPEEGLKFMVYLQKENIIDESGMPKERFSAEFPKEGPSILRIQQVVRGDSAAYFCASSPGQGFRNEQFFGPGTRLTVL.

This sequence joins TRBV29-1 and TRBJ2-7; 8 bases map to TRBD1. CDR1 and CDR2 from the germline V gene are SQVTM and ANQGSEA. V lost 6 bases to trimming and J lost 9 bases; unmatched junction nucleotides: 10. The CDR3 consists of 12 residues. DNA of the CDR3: TGCAGCGTGGGGTTGGACAGGGAAGCGCAGTACTTC. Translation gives CSVGLDREAQYF.

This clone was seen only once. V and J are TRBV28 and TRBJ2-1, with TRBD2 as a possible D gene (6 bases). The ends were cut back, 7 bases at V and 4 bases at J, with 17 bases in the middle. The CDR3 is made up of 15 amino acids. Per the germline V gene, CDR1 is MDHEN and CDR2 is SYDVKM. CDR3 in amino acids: CASKGGGGPYNEQFF. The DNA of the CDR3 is TGTGCCAGCAAGGGAGGTGGAGGTCCGTACAATGAGCAGTTCTTC.

Here the CDR3 reads CASSLGRTVNEKLFF. The CDR3 region has the DNA TGTGCCAGCAGCTTAGGGAGGACGGTTAATGAAAAACTGTTTTTT. The gene calls are TRBV11-3 and TRBJ1-4; D remains unclear. V lost 1 base to trimming and J lost 4 bases, with 10 bases between them. The germline CDR1 and CDR2 sequences are SGHNT and YENEEA. The CDR3 has 15 residues.

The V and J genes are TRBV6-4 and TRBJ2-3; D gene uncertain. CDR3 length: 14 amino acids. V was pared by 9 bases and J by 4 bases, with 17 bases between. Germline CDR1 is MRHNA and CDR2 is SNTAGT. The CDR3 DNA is TGTGCCAGTTCTGCGGATCCGTCCCCAGATACGCAGTATTTT. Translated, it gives CASSADPSPDTQYF.

The CDR3: CASHTRGLGRDATNEKLFF. For the CDR3, the DNA is TGTGCCAGCCATACCAGGGGGTTAGGAAGAGATGCAACTAATGAAAAACTGTTTTTT. V usage is TRBV5-5 and J usage is TRBJ1-4; TRBD1 agrees at 7 bases. The ends lost 7 bases at V and 0 bases at J; junction bases unmatched: 18. This CDR3 is 19 amino acids long. Per the germline V gene, CDR1 is SGHKS and CDR2 is YYEKEE (reference sequence).

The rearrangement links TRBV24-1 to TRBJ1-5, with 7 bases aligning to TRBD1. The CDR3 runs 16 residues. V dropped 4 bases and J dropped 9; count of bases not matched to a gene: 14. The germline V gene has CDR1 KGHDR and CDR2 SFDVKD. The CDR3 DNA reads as TGTGCCACCAGTGACTCCCAGACAGGGCTCAATACGCCCCAGCATTTT. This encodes CATSDSQTGLNTPQHF.

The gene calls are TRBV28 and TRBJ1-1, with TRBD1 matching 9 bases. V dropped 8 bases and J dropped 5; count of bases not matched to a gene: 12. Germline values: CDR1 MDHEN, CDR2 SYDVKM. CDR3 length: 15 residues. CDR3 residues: CASLPAPDRGTEAFF. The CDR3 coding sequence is TGTGCCAGCCTTCCCGCCCCGGACAGGGGTACTGAAGCTTTCTTT. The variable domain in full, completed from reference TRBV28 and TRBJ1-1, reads DVKVTQSSRYLVKRTGEKVFLECVQDMDHENMFWYRQDPGLGLRLIYFSYDVKMKEKGDIPEGYSVSREKKERFSLILESASTNQTSMYLCASLPAPDRGTEAFFGQGTRLTVV.

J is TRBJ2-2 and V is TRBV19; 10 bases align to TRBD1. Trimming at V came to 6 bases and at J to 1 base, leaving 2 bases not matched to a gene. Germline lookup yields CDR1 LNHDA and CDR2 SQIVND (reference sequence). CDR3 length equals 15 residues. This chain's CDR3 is CASRRTGGNTGELFF. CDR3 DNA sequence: TGTGCCAGTAGACGGACAGGGGGGAACACCGGGGAGCTGTTTTTT.

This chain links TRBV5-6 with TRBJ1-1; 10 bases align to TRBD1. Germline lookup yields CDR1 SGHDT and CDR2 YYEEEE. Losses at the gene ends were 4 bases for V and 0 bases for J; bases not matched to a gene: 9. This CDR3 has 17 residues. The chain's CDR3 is CASSLLWTGGMNTEAFF. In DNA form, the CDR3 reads TGTGCCAGCAGCCTCCTGTGGACAGGGGGTATGAACACTGAAGCTTTCTTT.

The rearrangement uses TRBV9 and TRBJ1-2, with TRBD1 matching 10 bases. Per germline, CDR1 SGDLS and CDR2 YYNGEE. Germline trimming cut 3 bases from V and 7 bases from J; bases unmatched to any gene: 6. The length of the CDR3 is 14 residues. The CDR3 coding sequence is TGTGCCAGCAGCGGACAGGGGGCGCCTGGTGGCTACACCTTC. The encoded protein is CASSGQGAPGGYTF.

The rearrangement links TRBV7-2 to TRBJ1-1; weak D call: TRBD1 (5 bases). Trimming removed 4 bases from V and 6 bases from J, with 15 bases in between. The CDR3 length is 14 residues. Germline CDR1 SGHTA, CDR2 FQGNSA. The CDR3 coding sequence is TGTGCCAGCAGCTACCGGGGACTTTCCTCTGAAGCTTTCTTT. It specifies CASSYRGLSSEAFF.

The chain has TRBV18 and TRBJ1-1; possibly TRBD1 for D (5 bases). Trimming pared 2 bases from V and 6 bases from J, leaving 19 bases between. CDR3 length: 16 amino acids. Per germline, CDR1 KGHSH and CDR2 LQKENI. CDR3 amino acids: CASSPYRGGVFAEAFF. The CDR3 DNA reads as TGTGCCAGCTCACCATACCGGGGCGGGGTATTCGCTGAAGCTTTCTTT.

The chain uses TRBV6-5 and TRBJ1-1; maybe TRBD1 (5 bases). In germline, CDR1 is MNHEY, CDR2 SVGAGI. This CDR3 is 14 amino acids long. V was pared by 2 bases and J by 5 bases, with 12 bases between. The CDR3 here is CASSYLQGSTEAFF. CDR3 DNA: TGTGCCAGCAGTTACCTGCAGGGATCGACTGAAGCTTTCTTT.

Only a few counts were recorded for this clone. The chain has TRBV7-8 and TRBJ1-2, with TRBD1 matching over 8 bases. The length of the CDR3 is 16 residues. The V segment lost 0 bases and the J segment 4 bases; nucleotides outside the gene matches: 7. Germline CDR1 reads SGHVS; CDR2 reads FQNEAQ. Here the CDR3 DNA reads TGTGCCAGCAGCTTAGCTGGACAGGGACGACCCTATGGCTACACCTTC. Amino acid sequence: CASSLAGQGRPYGYTF.

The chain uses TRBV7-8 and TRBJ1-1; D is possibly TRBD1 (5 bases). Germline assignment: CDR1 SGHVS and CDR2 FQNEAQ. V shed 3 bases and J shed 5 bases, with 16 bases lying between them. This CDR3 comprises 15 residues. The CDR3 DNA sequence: TGTGCCAGCAGCTTCTGGACCCGCCGGGGGACTGAAGCTTTCTTT. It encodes CASSFWTRRGTEAFF.

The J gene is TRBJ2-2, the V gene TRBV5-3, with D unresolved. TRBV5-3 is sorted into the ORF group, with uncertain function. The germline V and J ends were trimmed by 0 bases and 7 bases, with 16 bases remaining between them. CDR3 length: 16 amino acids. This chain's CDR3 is CARSLADECSGGELFF. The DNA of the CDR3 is TGTGCCAGAAGCTTGGCCGATGAGTGTAGTGGCGGGGAGCTGTTTTTT.

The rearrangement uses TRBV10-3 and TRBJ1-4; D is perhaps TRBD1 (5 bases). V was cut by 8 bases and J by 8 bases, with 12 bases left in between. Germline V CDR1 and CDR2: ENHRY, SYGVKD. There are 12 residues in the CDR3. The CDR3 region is CAISSGGEKLFF. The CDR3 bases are TGTGCCATCTCCAGCGGGGGGGAAAAACTGTTTTTT.

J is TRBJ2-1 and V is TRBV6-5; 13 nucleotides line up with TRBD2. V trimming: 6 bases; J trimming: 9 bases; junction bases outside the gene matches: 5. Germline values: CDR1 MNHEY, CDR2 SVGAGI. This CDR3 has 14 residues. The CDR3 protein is CASSWTSGSSEQFF. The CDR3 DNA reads TGTGCCAGCAGCTGGACTAGCGGGAGTTCTGAGCAGTTCTTC.

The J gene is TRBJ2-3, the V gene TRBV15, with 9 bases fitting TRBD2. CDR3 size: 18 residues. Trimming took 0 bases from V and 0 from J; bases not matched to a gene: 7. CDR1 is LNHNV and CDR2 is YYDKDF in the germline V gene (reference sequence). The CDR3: CATSRDILTSGSTDTQYF. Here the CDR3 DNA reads TGTGCCACCAGCAGAGATATTTTAACTAGCGGGAGCACAGATACGCAGTATTTT. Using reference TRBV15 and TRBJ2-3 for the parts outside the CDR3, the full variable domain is DAMVIQNPRYQVTQFGKPVTLSCSQTLNHNVMYWYQQKSSQAPKLLFHYYDKDFNNEADTPDNFQSRRPNTSFCFLDIRSPGLGDTAMYLCATSRDILTSGSTDTQYFGPGTRLTVL.

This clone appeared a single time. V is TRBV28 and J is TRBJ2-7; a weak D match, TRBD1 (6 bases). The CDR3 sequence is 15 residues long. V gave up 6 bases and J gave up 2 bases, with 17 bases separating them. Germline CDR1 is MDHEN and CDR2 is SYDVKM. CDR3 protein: CASSQPQGWAYEQYF. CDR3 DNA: TGTGCCAGCAGCCAACCCCAGGGGTGGGCCTACGAGCAGTACTTC. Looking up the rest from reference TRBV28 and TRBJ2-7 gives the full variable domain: DVKVTQSSRYLVKRTGEKVFLECVQDMDHENMFWYRQDPGLGLRLIYFSYDVKMKEKGDIPEGYSVSREKKERFSLILESASTNQTSMYLCASSQPQGWAYEQYFGPGTRLTVT.

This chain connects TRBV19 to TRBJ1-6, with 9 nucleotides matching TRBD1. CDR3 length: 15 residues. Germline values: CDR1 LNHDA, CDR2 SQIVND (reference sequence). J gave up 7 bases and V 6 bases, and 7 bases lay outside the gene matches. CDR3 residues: CASSQKQGANSPLHF. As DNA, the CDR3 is TGTGCCAGTAGCCAAAAACAGGGGGCGAATTCACCCCTCCACTTT.

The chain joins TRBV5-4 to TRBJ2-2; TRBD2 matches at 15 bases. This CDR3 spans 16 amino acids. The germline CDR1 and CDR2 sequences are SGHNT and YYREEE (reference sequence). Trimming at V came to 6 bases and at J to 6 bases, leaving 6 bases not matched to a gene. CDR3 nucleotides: TGTGCCAGCACCGCCGGACTAGCGGGAGGGCCCGGGGAGCTGTTTTTT. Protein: CASTAGLAGGPGELFF.

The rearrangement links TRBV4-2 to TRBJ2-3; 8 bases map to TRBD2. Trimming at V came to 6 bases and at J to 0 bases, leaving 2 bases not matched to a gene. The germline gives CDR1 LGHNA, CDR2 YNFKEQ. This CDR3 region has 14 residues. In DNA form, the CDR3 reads TGTGCCAGCAGGTTAGCGGGGAGCACAGATACGCAGTATTTT. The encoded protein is CASRLAGSTDTQYF.

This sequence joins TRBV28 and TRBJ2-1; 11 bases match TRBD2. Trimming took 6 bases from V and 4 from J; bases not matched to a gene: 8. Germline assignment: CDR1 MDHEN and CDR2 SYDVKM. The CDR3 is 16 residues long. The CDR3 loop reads CASSFQLAGAYNEQFF. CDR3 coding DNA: TGTGCCAGCAGCTTCCAACTAGCGGGAGCTTACAATGAGCAGTTCTTC.

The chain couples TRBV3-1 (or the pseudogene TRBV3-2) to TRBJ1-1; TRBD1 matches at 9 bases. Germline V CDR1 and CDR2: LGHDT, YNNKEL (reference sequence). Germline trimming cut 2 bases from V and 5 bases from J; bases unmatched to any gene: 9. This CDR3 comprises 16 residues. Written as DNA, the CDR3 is TGTGCCAGCAGCCAAAAGGGACAGGGAAGGCATACTGAAGCTTTCTTT. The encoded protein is CASSQKGQGRHTEAFF.